The entry that follows covers one TCR beta chain sequence. Its antigen is still unknown. Germline is not matched at one junction end, which may reflect a read error. This record belongs to a study of tumor-infiltrating lymphocytes in primary liver carcinoma. Study-wide context: The number of productive TCRbeta reads per sample ranged from roughly 3.65 to 8 million and was similar across tissue types.

TCR beta cDNA was made from around 460 ng total RNA with a constant-region primer. Construction of TCR beta libraries relied on three successive nested multiplex PCR rounds employing slightly modified ARM-PCR. The opening two PCR rounds, around 10 cycles each, paired TRBV1-TRBV30 forward primers with a C-beta reverse primer. TCRdb redid the calling of the multiplex PCR reads with MiXCR, one entry per CDR3 protein. The table shows approximately 23,000 distinct CDR3 sequences, with 70% to 90% occurring only once. Co-extraction yielded RNA and DNA from roughly 21-30 mg of unsorted bulk tissue. Every one of the tumor samples had a viable tumor cell content above 80%. Findings of the study overall: Compared with tumor region pairs, tumor-adjacent and tumor-blood pairs overlapped less. Merely some 7-24% of top clones spanned all five tumor regions.

This CDR3 is built from 17 residues. Germline V gene data show CDR1 as SGHRS and CDR2 as YFSETQ. Sequencing used liver tumor tissue from sampling region 2. Stated subset: tumor region T2, inferior pole. The TCR originated in a woman younger than 45 with primary liver carcinoma and hepatitis B virus infection. This rearrangement joins TRBV5-1 to TRBJ2-3; 7 nucleotides line up with TRBD2. The CDR3 sequence is CASSWSSGGADTDTQCF. The CDR3 bases are TGCGCCAGTAGCTGGAGTTCGGGGGGAGCCGACACAGATACGCAGTGTTTT.